This T cell receptor beta chain was retrieved from a study of T cells after yellow fever vaccination. TCR cDNA was made by 5'RACE template switching, adding a universal primer site and UMIs. TCRdb reprocessed the 5' RACE reads via MiXCR and lists one record per CDR3 protein. The sample yields 200,000 to 300,000 distinct CDR3 sequences, roughly 13% seen once. Overall study findings and caveats: Abundant clonotypes from the bulk population could have been carried over as contaminants into FACS-sorted repertoires. By day 5 rather than day 15, the secondary response had peaked, though it was weaker.

Losses at the gene ends were 6 bases for V and 3 bases for J; bases not matched to a gene: 11. CDR1 DFQATT and CDR2 SNEGSKA come from the germline V gene (reference sequence). The CDR3 runs 14 residues. This clonotype came up many times. Antigen: not known. Sequenced here: CD4+ T cells sorted from PBMCs, sampled 45 days after the yellow fever booster vaccination. The sequence was obtained from a young man who received the YFV17D yellow fever vaccine. The genes are TRBV20-1 and TRBJ2-7; 7 nucleotides align to TRBD1. The CDR3 loop reads CSASRTGVGYEQYF. DNA of the CDR3: TGCAGTGCCTCCCGCACAGGGGTAGGCTACGAGCAGTACTTC.